This TCR beta chain emerged from a study of blood T cell repertoires in COVID-19. At the level of the study: The origin of the acute and convalescent COVID-19 samples was the United States, Italy and Spain.

Source study methods: By means of reference gene primer amplification, nucleated cell counts were estimated. Data came from immunoSEQ multiplex PCR; TCRdb stores just in-frame clones and leaves some out. The D gene and trimming were derived from the DNA, and the V and J assignments and clone size from that table. This sample has 210,000 or so clones, with 84% found just once. The source is a woman older than 75 with active or convalescent COVID-19. Source material: peripheral blood.

The CDR3 DNA is TGTGCCAGCAGTTTCCGATTCGGGGGGATATCTCCCTACGAGCAGTACTTC. The encoded protein is CASSFRFGGISPYEQYF. The chain uses TRBV11-2 and TRBJ2-7, with 7 bases fitting TRBD2. The germline V gene has CDR1 SGHAT and CDR2 FQNNGV. This CDR3 contains 17 residues. Losses at the gene ends were 6 bases for V and 2 bases for J; bases not matched to a gene: 16. The full variable domain, its missing parts supplied by reference TRBV11-2 and TRBJ2-7, is EAGVAQSPRYKIIEKRQSVAFWCNPISGHATLYWYQQILGQGPKLLIQFQNNGVVDDSQLPKDRFSAERLKGVDSTLKIQPAKLEDSAVYLCASSFRFGGISPYEQYFGPGTRLTVT.